This record looks at one T cell receptor (beta chain) sequence and its context. Its antigen remains unknown. The germline V and J ends were trimmed by 0 bases and 7 bases, with 7 bases remaining between them. The CDR3 loop spans 13 amino acids. CDR1 and CDR2 (germline): MNHEY, SVGAGI. The source of the sample is a study of immune cell composition in non-small cell lung cancer. Study outcomes and limitations: Lung squamous cell carcinoma tumours had significantly higher top 10 clone scores and productive clonality than lung adenocarcinoma.

Data came from immunoSEQ multiplex PCR; TCRdb stores just in-frame clones and leaves some out. The data hold about 5,000 clones, with about 80% observed a single time. This rearrangement joins TRBV6-5 to TRBJ1-5; the D is unclear. Sequencing used lung tumor tissue. The TCR was taken from a human donor with non-small cell lung cancer. CDR3 in DNA: TGTGCCAGCAGTTACTCGAGGGCCCAGCCCCAGCATTTT. Translated: CASSYSRAQPQHF.